This TCR beta chain was documented in a study of regulatory T cells in long-lasting Graves disease. To make TCR beta libraries, researchers used iRepertoire HTBI primers and Arm-PCR of CDR3 regions. TCRdb reprocessed the multiplex PCR reads via MiXCR and lists one record per CDR3 protein. The sample holds around 500,000 distinct CDR3 sequences, around 13% seen once. This clonotype was observed many times. Its target is unknown. The junction departs from germline at one end; a sequencing error may be responsible. General study points: Persistent Graves' patients possessed reduced TCR diversity relative to recently diagnosed ones.

This CDR3 region has 15 residues. The germline V gene encodes CDR1 SSHAT and CDR2 FNYEAQ (reference sequence). Noted time point: newly diagnosed GD, antithyroid drugs for less than 3 months. Following extraction of RNA from PBMCs, that RNA was used to make the TCR library. These data also featured in a second study, about T cells in Graves' hyperthyroidism and ophthalmopathy. This second study notes: Among thyroid clonotypes expanded above 0.001, most also appeared in blood.

The chain recombines TRBV7-7 with TRBJ1-4, with TRBD1 as a possible D gene (5 bases). The sequences come from peripheral blood mononuclear cells (PBMCs), collected at new diagnosis, from a patient treated with antithyroid drugs. The source of this sequence is a woman aged 30 to 39 with Graves disease. Here the CDR3 reads CASSRGTTSNEKLFF. CDR3 in DNA: TGTGCTAGCAGCCGTGGGACGACCAGCAATGAAAAACTGTTTTTT.